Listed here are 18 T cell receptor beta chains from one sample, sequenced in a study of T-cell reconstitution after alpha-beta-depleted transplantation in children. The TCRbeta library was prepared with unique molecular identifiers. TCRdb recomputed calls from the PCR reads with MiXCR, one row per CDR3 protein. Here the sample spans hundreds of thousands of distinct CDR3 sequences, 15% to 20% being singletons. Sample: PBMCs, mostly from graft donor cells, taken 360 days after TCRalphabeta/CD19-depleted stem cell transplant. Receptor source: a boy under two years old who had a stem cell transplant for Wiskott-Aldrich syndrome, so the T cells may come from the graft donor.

CDR3 coding DNA: TGCGCCAGCAGCTTTCAGGGACAGCACCAAGAGACCCAGTACTTC. Translation: CASSFQGQHQETQYF. The J gene is TRBJ2-5, the V gene TRBV5-1, with 7 nucleotides matching TRBD1. Germline V gene sequence: CDR1 SGHRS, CDR2 YFSETQ. V gave up 2 bases and J gave up 0 bases; unmatched junction bases: 4. The CDR3 totals 15 residues.

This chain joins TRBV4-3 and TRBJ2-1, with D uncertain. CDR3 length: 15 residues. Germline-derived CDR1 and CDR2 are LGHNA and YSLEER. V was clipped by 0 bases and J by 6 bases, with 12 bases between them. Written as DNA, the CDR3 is TGCGCCAGCAGCCAAGAAATGAGCAGAGGCAATGAGCAGTTCTTC. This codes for CASSQEMSRGNEQFF.

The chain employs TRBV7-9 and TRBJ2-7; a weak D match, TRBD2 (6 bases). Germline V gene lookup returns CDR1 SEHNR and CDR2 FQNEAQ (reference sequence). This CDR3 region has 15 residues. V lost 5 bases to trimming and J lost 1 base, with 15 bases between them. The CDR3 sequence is CASSQRDSPSYEQYF. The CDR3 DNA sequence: TGTGCCAGCAGCCAAAGGGACTCACCATCCTACGAGCAGTACTTC.

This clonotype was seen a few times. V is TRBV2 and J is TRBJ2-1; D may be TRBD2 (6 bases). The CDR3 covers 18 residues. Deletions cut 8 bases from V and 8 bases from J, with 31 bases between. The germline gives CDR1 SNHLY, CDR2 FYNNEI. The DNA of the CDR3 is TGTGCCAGCGGACTCCCTCTGGCCCTATCTTCCCGGGAGCATGAGCAGTTCTTC. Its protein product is CASGLPLALSSREHEQFF.

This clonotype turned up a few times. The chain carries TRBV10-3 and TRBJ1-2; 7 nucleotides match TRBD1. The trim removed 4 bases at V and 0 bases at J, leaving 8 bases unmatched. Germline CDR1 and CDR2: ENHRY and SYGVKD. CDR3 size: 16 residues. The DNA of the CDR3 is TGTGCCATCAGTGTATGGCCCGGGACAGCTAACTATGGCTACACCTTC. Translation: CAISVWPGTANYGYTF.

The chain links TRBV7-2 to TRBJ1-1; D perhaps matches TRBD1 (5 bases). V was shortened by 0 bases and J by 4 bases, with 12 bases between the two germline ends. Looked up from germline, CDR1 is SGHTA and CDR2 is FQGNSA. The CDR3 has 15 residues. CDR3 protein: CASSLAGTSFTEAFF. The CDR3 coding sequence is TGTGCCAGCAGCTTAGCCGGGACCTCGTTCACTGAAGCTTTCTTT.

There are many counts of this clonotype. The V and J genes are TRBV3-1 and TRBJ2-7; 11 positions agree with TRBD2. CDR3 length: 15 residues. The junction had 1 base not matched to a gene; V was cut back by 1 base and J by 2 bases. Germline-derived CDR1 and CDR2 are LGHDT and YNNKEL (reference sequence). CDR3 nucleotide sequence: TGTGCCAGCAGCCAAGGACTAGCGGGGCCCTACGAGCAGTACTTC. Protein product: CASSQGLAGPYEQYF.

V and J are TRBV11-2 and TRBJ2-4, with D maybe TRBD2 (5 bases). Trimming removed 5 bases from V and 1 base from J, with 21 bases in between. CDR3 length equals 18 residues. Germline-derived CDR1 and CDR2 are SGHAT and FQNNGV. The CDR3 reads CASSTREWFDVAKNIQYF. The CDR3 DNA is TGTGCCAGCAGCACTAGGGAGTGGTTCGATGTGGCCAAAAACATTCAGTACTTC.

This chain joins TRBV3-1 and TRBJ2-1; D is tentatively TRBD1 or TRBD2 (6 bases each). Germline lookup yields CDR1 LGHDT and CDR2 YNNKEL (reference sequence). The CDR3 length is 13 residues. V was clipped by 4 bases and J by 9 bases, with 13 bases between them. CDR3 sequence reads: CASSPKGGGEQFF. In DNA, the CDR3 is TGTGCCAGCAGCCCGAAGGGGGGAGGTGAGCAGTTCTTC.

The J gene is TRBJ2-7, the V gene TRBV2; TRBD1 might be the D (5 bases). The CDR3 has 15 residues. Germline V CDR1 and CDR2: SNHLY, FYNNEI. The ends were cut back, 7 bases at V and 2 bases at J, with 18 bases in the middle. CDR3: CASTRDSQRTYEQYF. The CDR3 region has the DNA TGTGCCAGCACCCGAGACAGTCAAAGAACCTACGAGCAGTACTTC.

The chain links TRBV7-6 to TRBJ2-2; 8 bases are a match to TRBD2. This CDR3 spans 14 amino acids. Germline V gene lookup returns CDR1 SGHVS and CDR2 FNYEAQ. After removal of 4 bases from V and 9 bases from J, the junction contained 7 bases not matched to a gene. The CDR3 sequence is CASSSGLVGRELFF. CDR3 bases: TGTGCCAGCAGCTCGGGACTAGTCGGGCGGGAGCTGTTTTTT. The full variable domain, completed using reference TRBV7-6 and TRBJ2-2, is GAGVSQSPRYKVTKRGQDVALRCDPISGHVSLYWYRQALGQGPEFLTYFNYEAQQDKSGLPNDRFSAERPEGSISTLTIQRTEQRDSAMYRCASSSGLVGRELFFGEGSRLTVL.

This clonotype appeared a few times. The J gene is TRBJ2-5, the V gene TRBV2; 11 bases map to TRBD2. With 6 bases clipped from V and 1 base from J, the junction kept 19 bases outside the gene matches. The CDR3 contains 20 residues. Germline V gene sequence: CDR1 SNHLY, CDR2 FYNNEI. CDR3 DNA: TGTGCCAGCAGCCCTCTCGGTGGGACTAGCGGAACCTGGGGCCAAGAGACCCAGTACTTC. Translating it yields CASSPLGGTSGTWGQETQYF.

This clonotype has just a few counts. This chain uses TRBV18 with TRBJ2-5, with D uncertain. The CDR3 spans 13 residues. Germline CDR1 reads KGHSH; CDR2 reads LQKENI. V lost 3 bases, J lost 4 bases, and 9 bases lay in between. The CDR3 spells CASSPQVVETQYF. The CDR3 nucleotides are TGTGCCAGCTCACCTCAGGTGGTAGAGACCCAGTACTTC. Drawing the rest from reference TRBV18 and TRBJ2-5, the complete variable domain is NAGVMQNPRHLVRRRGQEARLRCSPMKGHSHVYWYRQLPEEGLKFMVYLQKENIIDESGMPKERFSAEFPKEGPSILRIQQVVRGDSAAYFCASSPQVVETQYFGPGTRLLVL.

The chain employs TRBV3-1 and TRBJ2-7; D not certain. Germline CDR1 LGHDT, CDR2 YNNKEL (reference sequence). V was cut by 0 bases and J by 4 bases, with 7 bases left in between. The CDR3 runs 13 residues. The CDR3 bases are TGTGCCAGCAGCCAAGACCCCAAATACGAGCAGTACTTC. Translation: CASSQDPKYEQYF.

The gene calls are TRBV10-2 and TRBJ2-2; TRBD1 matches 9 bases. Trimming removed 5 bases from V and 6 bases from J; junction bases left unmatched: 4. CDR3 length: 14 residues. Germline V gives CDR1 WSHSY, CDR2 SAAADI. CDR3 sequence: CASSWTGVSGELFF. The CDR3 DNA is TGCGCCAGCAGTTGGACAGGGGTGTCCGGGGAGCTGTTTTTT.

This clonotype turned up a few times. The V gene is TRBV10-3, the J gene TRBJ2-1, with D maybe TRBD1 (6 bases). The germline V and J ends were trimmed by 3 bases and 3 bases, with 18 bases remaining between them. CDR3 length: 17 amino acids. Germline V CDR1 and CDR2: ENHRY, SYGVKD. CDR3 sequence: CAISDTTGTRRYNEQFF. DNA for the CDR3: TGTGCCATCAGTGACACGACCGGGACACGGCGCTACAATGAGCAGTTCTTC.

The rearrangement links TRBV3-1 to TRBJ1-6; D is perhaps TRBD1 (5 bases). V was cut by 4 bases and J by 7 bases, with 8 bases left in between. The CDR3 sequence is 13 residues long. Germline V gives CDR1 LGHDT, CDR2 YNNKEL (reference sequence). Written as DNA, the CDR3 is TGTGCCAGCAGCCTCAGGGAAAATTCACCCCTCCACTTT. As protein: CASSLRENSPLHF. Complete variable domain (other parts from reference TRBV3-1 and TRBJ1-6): DTAVSQTPKYLVTQMGNDKSIKCEQNLGHDTMYWYKQDSKKFLKIMFSYNNKELIINETVPNRFSPKSPDKAHLNLHINSLELGDSAVYFCASSLRENSPLHFGNGTRLTVT.

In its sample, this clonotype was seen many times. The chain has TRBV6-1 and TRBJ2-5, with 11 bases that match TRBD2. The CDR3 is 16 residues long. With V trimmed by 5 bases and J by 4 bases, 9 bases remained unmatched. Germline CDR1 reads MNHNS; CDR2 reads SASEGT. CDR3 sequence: CASSHQGLAVIETQYF. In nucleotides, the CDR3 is TGTGCCAGCAGTCATCAGGGACTAGCGGTGATAGAGACCCAGTACTTC.